The 12 T cell receptor beta chains given below trace back to one sample, sequenced in a study of memory CD4+ T cells and cytomegalovirus serostatus. The sort gate was single viable CD3+CD4+CD8-CD45RO+ cells for memory CD4+ T cells. Profiled with immunoSEQ multiplex PCR; TCRdb holds only in-frame clones, not every one. The table lists some 87,000 clones, under 90% of them singletons, with less than 4.5% in the top ten. The material sequenced was memory CD4+ T cells from blood. These receptors were collected from an adult in good health and CMV-seropositive.

This chain uses TRBV6-1 with TRBJ2-7, with D perhaps matching TRBD2 (6 bases). V was shortened by 5 bases and J by 0 bases, with 11 bases between the two germline ends. The CDR3 spans 14 residues. The germline CDR1 and CDR2 sequences are MNHNS and SASEGT. Written as DNA, the CDR3 is TGTGCCAGCAGTCCATTGACTAGCTCCTACGAGCAGTACTTC. Translation gives CASSPLTSSYEQYF.

This clone was observed once. The CDR3 here is CASSPFSAVGEQYF. In DNA, the CDR3 is TGTGCCAGCAGCCCCTTTTCGGCAGTTGGCGAGCAGTACTTC. This chain links TRBV7-9 with TRBJ2-7; D remains ambiguous. CDR1 SEHNR and CDR2 FQNEAQ come from the germline V gene (reference sequence). Trimming stripped 5 bases from V and 6 bases from J, with 17 bases between. CDR3 length: 14 residues.

There are a few counts of this clone. V is TRBV14 and J is TRBJ1-1; D possibly corresponds to TRBD1 (6 bases). V lost 4 bases, J lost 1 base, and 10 bases lay in between. Per germline, CDR1 SGHDN and CDR2 FVKESK. The CDR3 contains 14 residues. CDR3 in amino acids: CASSRGHRNTEAFF. In nucleotides, the CDR3 is TGTGCCAGCAGCCGGGGGCACAGGAACACTGAAGCTTTCTTT.

The chain couples TRBV18 to TRBJ2-1; D call uncertain. The CDR3 runs to 14 residues. The germline V gene encodes CDR1 KGHSH and CDR2 LQKENI. Trimming pared 2 bases from V and 5 bases from J, leaving 10 bases between. For the CDR3, the DNA is TGTGCCAGCTCACCAACGAGACTGCACAATGAGCAGTTCTTC. Translation: CASSPTRLHNEQFF.

This clone occurred once. The chain links TRBV19 to TRBJ2-2, with a weak D call TRBD2 (5 bases). Germline values: CDR1 LNHDA, CDR2 SQIVND (reference sequence). The CDR3 totals 14 residues. The germline V and J ends were trimmed by 9 bases and 4 bases, with 15 bases remaining between them. Here the CDR3 DNA reads TGTGCCAGCCGCCGGGAAGGACGCACCGGGGAGCTGTTTTTT. As protein: CASRREGRTGELFF.

The V call is TRBV27, the J call TRBJ2-1; weak D call: TRBD2 (6 bases). Germline loops: CDR1 MNHEY, CDR2 SMNVEV (reference sequence). This CDR3 spans 13 amino acids. V was cut by 3 bases and J by 15 bases, with 18 bases left in between. The CDR3 DNA reads TGTGCCAGCAGTTTGAGGTACGGAGGGGCCGGGTTCTTC. Translation gives CASSLRYGGAGFF.

The rearrangement links TRBV5-6 to TRBJ2-7; D is undetermined. The CDR3 runs 14 residues. Germline lookup yields CDR1 SGHDT and CDR2 YYEEEE. Trimming stripped 0 bases from V and 1 base from J, with 8 bases between. Here the CDR3 DNA reads TGTGCCAGCAGCTTGGGCAGAACATCCTACGAGCAGTACTTC. This gives the protein CASSLGRTSYEQYF. Full variable domain (outside the CDR3, taken from reference TRBV5-6 and TRBJ2-7): DAGVTQSPTHLIKTRGQQVTLRCSPKSGHDTVSWYQQALGQGPQFIFQYYEEEERQRGNFPDRFSGHQFPNYSSELNVNALLLGDSALYLCASSLGRTSYEQYFGPGTRLTVT.

The chain is built from TRBV29-1 and TRBJ1-1; D remains ambiguous. The length of the CDR3 is 14 residues. CDR1 and CDR2 (germline): SQVTM, ANQGSEA. V lost 3 bases, J lost 1 base, and 12 bases lay in between. CDR3 coding DNA: TGCAGCGTTGACCCGACACCCCCGAACACTGAAGCTTTCTTT. As protein: CSVDPTPPNTEAFF.

The CDR3 DNA is TGTGCCAGCAGACCGACAGATTACAATGAGCAGTTCTTC. Translating it yields CASRPTDYNEQFF. The chain couples TRBV6-5 to TRBJ2-1, with D possibly being TRBD1 (5 bases). The V and J ends lost 6 bases and 4 bases respectively, with 10 bases between them. The CDR3 contains 13 residues. Per the germline V gene, CDR1 is MNHEY and CDR2 is SVGAGI.

The chain employs TRBV4-1 and TRBJ1-4, with TRBD1 identical over 8 bases. CDR1 and CDR2 from the germline V gene are MGHRA and YSYEKL. V shed 4 bases and J 6 bases; nucleotides not matched to a gene: 10. The CDR3 extends over 16 amino acids. CDR3 bases: TGCGCCAGCAGCCCGAGAGGACAGGGAAGGGATGAAAAACTGTTTTTT. Its translation is CASSPRGQGRDEKLFF.

V and J are TRBV20-1 and TRBJ2-7; 7 bases match TRBD2. Germline V gives CDR1 DFQATT, CDR2 SNEGSKA (reference sequence). This CDR3 comprises 11 residues. After removal of 3 bases from V and 4 bases from J, the junction contained 0 bases not matched to a gene. The chain's CDR3 is CSASGGYEQYF. DNA for the CDR3: TGCAGTGCTAGCGGGGGGTACGAGCAGTACTTC.

The chain employs TRBV28 and TRBJ2-1, with 16 bases that match TRBD2. The CDR3 has 17 residues. The V segment lost 5 bases and the J segment 2 bases; nucleotides outside the gene matches: 3. CDR1 MDHEN and CDR2 SYDVKM come from the germline V gene. This CDR3 is CASSPGLAGGTYNEQFF. CDR3 nucleotide sequence: TGTGCCAGCAGTCCGGGACTAGCGGGAGGGACCTACAATGAGCAGTTCTTC.